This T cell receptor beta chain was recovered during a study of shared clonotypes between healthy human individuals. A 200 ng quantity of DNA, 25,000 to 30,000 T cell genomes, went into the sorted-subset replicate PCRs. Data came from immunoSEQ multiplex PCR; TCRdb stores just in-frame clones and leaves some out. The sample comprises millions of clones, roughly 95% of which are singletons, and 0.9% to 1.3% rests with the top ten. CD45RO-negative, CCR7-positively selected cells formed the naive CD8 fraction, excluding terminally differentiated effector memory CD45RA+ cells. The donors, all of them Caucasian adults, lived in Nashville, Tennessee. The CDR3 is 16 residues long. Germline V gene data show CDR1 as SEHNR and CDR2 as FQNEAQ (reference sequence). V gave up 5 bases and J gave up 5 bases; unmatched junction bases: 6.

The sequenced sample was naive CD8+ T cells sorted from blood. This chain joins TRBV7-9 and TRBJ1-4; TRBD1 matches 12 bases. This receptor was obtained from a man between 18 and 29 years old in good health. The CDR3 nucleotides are TGTGCCAGCAGCGCCCGGGACAGGGGGCGAAATGAAAAACTGTTTTTT. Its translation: CASSARDRGRNEKLFF.